Described below is a single T cell receptor beta chain sequence and its context. These data belong to a study of cytomegalovirus exposure and HLA in healthy donors. Here immunoSEQ multiplex PCR was the method, and the copy in TCRdb shows in-frame clones only, minus some. The sample has about 140,000 clones, more than 85% seen once. Per the germline V gene, CDR1 is LNHDA and CDR2 is SQIVND (reference sequence). This CDR3 has 14 residues. With 11 bases removed from V and 3 bases from J, the gap between germline ends came to 19 bases. This TCR was sampled from a man aged 18 to 29 in good health and CMV-seropositive. Sequencing was performed on PBMCs. The chain combines TRBV19 with TRBJ1-1; D is ambiguous. The CDR3 DNA sequence: TGTGCCTCCGTATCCCGGGTTGGTGACACTGAAGCTTTCTTT. Amino acid sequence: CASVSRVGDTEAFF.